Below, 4 T cell receptor beta chains from the same sample are listed, as sequenced in a study of T cells in women clearing cervical HPV infection. Clones were read by immunoSEQ multiplex PCR, and TCRdb kept only the in-frame ones, dropping some. The sample has about 23,000 clones. Input material: blood buffy coat. The receptors were gathered from a woman between 18 and 69 years old with a cervical HPV16 infection that either progressed to CIN3+ or cleared (not recorded which).

Note on this clone: The CDR3 goes on 3 residues after the read ends, and that part is filled in from the germline J gene. This chain connects TRBV7-2 to TRBJ2-7, with TRBD2 identical over 9 bases. CDR1 is SGHTA and CDR2 is FQGNSA in the germline V gene. This CDR3 region has 15 residues. With V trimmed by 7 bases and J by 4 bases, 11 bases remained unmatched. CDR3 amino acids: CASTTGGSGSYEQYF. The CDR3 DNA, read in part, is TGTGCCAGCACCACCGGGGGTAGCGGGAGTTACGAG. Looking up the rest from reference TRBV7-2 and TRBJ2-7 gives the full variable domain: GAGVSQSPSNKVTEKGKDVELRCDPISGHTALYWYRQSLGQGLEFLIYFQGNSAPDKSGLPSDRFSAERTGGSVSTLTIQRTQQEDSAVYLCASTTGGSGSYEQYFGPGTRLTVT.

The CDR3 region is CASSESPGADETQYF. The sequenced CDR3 bases are TGTGCCAGCAGTGAATCGCCAGGGGCTGACGAGACC. The chain recombines TRBV6-1 with TRBJ2-5; perhaps TRBD1 as D (6 bases). The read ends 3 residues early relative to the CDR3; the germline J gene fills the gap. V lost 2 bases and J 5 bases, leaving 15 bases between the germline ends. Per germline, CDR1 MNHNS and CDR2 SASEGT. This CDR3 has 15 amino acids.

With regard to this clone: The CDR3 goes on 3 residues after the read ends, and that part is filled in from the germline J gene. The J gene is TRBJ2-5, the V gene TRBV11-3, with 7 bases aligning to TRBD2. CDR1 is SGHNT and CDR2 is YENEEA in the germline V gene. V shed 1 base, J shed 2 bases, and the junction held 1 base outside the gene matches. CDR3 length: 14 amino acids. CDR3 bases read: TGTGCCAGCAGCTTAGGGCGGGGGCAAGAGACC. Translating gives CASSLGRGQET. The whole CDR3 region reads CASSLGRGQETQYF.

In regard to this clone: The read finishes 3 residues shy of the CDR3 end, and the germline J gene is used to complete it. The gene calls are TRBV19 and TRBJ2-1; no clear D gene. The CDR3 extends over 14 amino acids. The V and J ends lost 5 bases and 4 bases respectively, with 12 bases between them. CDR1 LNHDA and CDR2 SQIVND come from the germline V gene (reference sequence). The CDR3 loop reads CASSQVLVYNEQFF. The CDR3 bases that were read are TGTGCCAGTAGTCAAGTTTTAGTGTACAATGAG.